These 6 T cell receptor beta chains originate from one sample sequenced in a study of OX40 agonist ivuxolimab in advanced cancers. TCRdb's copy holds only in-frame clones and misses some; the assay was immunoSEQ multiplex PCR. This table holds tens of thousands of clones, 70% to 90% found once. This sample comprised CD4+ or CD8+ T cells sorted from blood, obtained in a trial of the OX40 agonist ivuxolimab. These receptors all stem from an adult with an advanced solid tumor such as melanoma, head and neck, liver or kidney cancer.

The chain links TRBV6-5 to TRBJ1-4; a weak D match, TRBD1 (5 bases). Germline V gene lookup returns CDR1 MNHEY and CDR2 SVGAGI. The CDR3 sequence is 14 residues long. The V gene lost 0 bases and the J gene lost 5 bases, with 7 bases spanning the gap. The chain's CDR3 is CASSYSGGNEKLFF. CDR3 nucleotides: TGTGCCAGCAGTTACTCGGGGGGGAATGAAAAACTGTTTTTT.

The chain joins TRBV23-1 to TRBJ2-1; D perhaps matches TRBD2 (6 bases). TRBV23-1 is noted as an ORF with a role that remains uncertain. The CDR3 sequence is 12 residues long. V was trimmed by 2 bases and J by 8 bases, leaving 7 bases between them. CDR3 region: CASSQGGDEQFF. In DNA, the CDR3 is TGCGCCAGCAGTCAAGGAGGGGATGAGCAGTTCTTC.

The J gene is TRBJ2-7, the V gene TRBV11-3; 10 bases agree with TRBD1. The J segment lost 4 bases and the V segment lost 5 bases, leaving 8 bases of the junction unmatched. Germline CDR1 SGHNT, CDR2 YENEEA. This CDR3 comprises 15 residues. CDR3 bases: TGTGCCAGCAGCCTGGGACAGGGGTATAAGTACGAGCAGTACTTC. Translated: CASSLGQGYKYEQYF.

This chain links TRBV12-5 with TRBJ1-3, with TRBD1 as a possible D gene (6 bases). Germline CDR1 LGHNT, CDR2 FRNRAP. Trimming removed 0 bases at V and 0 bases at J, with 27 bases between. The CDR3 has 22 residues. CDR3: CASGLVRGGPSTRISSGNTIYF. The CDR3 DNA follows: TGTGCTAGTGGTTTGGTACGCGGGGGGCCTAGCACCAGAATTAGCTCTGGAAACACCATATATTTT.

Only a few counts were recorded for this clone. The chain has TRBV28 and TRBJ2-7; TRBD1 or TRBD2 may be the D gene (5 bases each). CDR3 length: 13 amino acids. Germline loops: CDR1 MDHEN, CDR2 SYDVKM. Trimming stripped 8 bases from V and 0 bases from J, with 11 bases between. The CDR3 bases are TGTGCCAGCGGGGGTTTGAGCTCCTACGAGCAGTACTTC. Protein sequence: CASGGLSSYEQYF.

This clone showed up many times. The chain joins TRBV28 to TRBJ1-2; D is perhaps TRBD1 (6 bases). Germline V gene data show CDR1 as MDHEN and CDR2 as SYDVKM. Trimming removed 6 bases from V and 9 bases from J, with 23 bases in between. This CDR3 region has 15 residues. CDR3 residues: CASSLRGNGGRSYTF. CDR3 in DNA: TGTGCCAGCAGCTTAAGGGGGAACGGGGGCCGAAGCTACACCTTC.